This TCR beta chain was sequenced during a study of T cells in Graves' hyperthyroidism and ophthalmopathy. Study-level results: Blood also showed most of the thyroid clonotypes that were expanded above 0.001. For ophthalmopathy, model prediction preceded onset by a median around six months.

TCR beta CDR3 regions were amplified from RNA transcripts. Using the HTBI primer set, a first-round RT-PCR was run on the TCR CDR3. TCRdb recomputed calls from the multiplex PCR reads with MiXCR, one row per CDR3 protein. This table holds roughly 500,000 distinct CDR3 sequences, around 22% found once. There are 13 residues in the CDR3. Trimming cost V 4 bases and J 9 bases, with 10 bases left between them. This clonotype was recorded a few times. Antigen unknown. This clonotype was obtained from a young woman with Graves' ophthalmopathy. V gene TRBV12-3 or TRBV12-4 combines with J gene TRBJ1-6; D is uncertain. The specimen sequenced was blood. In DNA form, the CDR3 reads TGTGCCAGCAGTTCCCGGTTTTTTTCACCCCTCCACTTT. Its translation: CASSSRFFSPLHF.